A single TCR beta chain is shown here with its context. The data belong to a study of blood T cell repertoires in COVID-19. Study details: The United States, Italy and Spain were the sources of the acute and convalescent COVID-19 samples. The analysed material was cDNA or gDNA that came from T cells, B-cell-depleted T cells, or PBMCs.

Study processing details: Nucleated cell number was recorded as an estimate derived from reference gene primer amplification. Method: immunoSEQ multiplex PCR; TCRdb's copy keeps in-frame clones and lacks some. V and J calls and clone size are as listed in that table; D and trimming were resolved from the DNA. The sample includes 53,000 or so clones, approximately 90% of them seen just once. This clonotype was sampled from a man older than 75 with acute or convalescent COVID-19. Sequences were obtained from peripheral blood.

CDR3 nucleotides: TGTGCCAGCAGTTACGGCAGCTCTGGAAACACCATATATTTT. Protein sequence: CASSYGSSGNTIYF. This rearrangement joins TRBV6-5 to TRBJ1-3; D not resolved. V dropped 2 bases and J dropped 0 bases, with 5 bases sitting between them. CDR1 is MNHEY and CDR2 is SVGAGI in the germline V gene. The CDR3 extends over 14 amino acids.